The 17 T cell receptor beta chains below were found in one sample sequenced in a study of OX40 agonist ivuxolimab in advanced cancers. Generated by immunoSEQ multiplex PCR, the TCRdb table keeps only in-frame clones and is missing some. The sample consists of some 70,000 clones, roughly 90% of them appearing once. This specimen consisted of CD4+ or CD8+ T cells sorted from blood, obtained in a trial of the OX40 agonist ivuxolimab. All receptors come from an adult with an advanced solid tumor such as melanoma, head and neck, liver or kidney cancer.

The chain carries TRBV19 and TRBJ2-7; 7 positions match TRBD1. The CDR3 is 14 residues long. Losses at the gene ends were 3 bases for V and 2 bases for J; bases not matched to a gene: 4. The germline V gene has CDR1 LNHDA and CDR2 SQIVND (reference sequence). For the CDR3, the DNA is TGTGCCAGTAGTATTGGACAGGACCCCTACGAGCAGTACTTC. This translates into CASSIGQDPYEQYF.

V and J are TRBV7-8 and TRBJ1-5; D is possibly TRBD1 (5 bases). This CDR3 has 15 residues. With 5 bases removed from V and 0 bases from J, the gap between germline ends came to 11 bases. CDR1 and CDR2 (germline): SGHVS, FQNEAQ. The CDR3 sequence is CASSIQGNSNQPQHF. In nucleotides, the CDR3 is TGTGCCAGCAGCATCCAGGGAAATAGCAATCAGCCCCAGCATTTT.

The rearrangement links TRBV2 to TRBJ1-1; D is perhaps TRBD1 (5 bases). This CDR3 contains 16 residues. V was shortened by 0 bases and J by 5 bases, with 16 bases between the two germline ends. From germline, CDR1 is SNHLY and CDR2 FYNNEI. The CDR3 DNA reads TGTGCCAGCAGTGAAGCTTCAGGAGGGGCACGGACTGAAGCTTTCTTT. It encodes CASSEASGGARTEAFF.

The chain links TRBV6-1 to TRBJ2-2, with a possible D match to TRBD2 (5 bases). This CDR3 is 14 amino acids long. In germline, CDR1 is MNHNS, CDR2 SASEGT. Between the trimmed V and J ends, which lost 6 bases and 6 bases, there was a span of 14 bases. This CDR3 reads CASRTSYGAGELFF. CDR3 DNA: TGTGCCAGCAGAACGTCATACGGGGCCGGGGAGCTGTTTTTT.

CDR3 loop: CASKKQPSTDTQYF. In nucleotides, the CDR3 is TGCGCCAGCAAAAAGCAGCCTAGCACAGATACGCAGTATTTT. J is TRBJ2-3 and V is TRBV10-2; D not certain. This CDR3 contains 14 residues. Trimming took off 7 bases at V and 0 bases at J, with 11 bases between the two ends. In germline, CDR1 is WSHSY, CDR2 SAAADI.

The CDR3 DNA sequence: TGCGCCAGCAGCCAAGGGGGACAGTCCTCCTACGAGCAGTACTTC. Amino acid sequence: CASSQGGQSSYEQYF. This rearrangement joins TRBV4-1 to TRBJ2-7; 7 nucleotides line up with TRBD1. Germline V gene lookup returns CDR1 MGHRA and CDR2 YSYEKL. J was trimmed by 0 bases and V by 1 base; bases with no gene match: 3. The CDR3 length is 15 residues.

V usage is TRBV18 and J usage is TRBJ2-2; D is ambiguous. Trimming removed 3 bases from V and 0 bases from J, with 5 bases in between. This CDR3 region has 14 residues. From germline, CDR1 is KGHSH and CDR2 LQKENI. The CDR3 spells CASSPTANTGELFF. CDR3 DNA sequence: TGTGCCAGCTCACCGACGGCGAACACCGGGGAGCTGTTTTTT.

The chain joins TRBV27 to TRBJ1-6; the match to TRBD1 covers 9 bases. The CDR3 is 17 amino acids. The V segment lost 6 bases and the J segment 10 bases; nucleotides outside the gene matches: 16. Germline lookup yields CDR1 MNHEY and CDR2 SMNVEV (reference sequence). The CDR3 DNA is TGTGCCAGCAGCCCCCTAGCCCCGGGACAGGGTTGGTCACCCCTCCACTTT. Its protein product is CASSPLAPGQGWSPLHF.

V usage is TRBV7-2 and J usage is TRBJ1-2; weak D call: TRBD1 (5 bases). V lost 5 bases and J 4 bases, leaving 29 bases between the germline ends. The germline CDR1 and CDR2 sequences are SGHTA and FQGNSA. The CDR3 runs to 19 residues. The CDR3: CASSGNSLGTSKVFYGYTF. Written as DNA, the CDR3 is TGTGCCAGCAGCGGTAATAGTCTAGGGACGTCTAAAGTTTTCTATGGCTACACCTTC. Full variable domain (outside the CDR3, taken from reference TRBV7-2 and TRBJ1-2): GAGVSQSPSNKVTEKGKDVELRCDPISGHTALYWYRQSLGQGLEFLIYFQGNSAPDKSGLPSDRFSAERTGGSVSTLTIQRTQQEDSAVYLCASSGNSLGTSKVFYGYTFGSGTRLTVV.

The chain carries TRBV2 and TRBJ2-5; unclear D gene. The CDR3 loop spans 15 amino acids. V was shortened by 3 bases and J by 1 base, with 12 bases between the two germline ends. Germline CDR1 and CDR2: SNHLY and FYNNEI. CDR3 in amino acids: CASSDDRSIQETQYF. CDR3 in DNA: TGTGCCAGCAGTGACGATAGGTCAATCCAAGAGACCCAGTACTTC.

This clone was seen just once. V usage is TRBV7-3 and J usage is TRBJ2-5, with a weak D call TRBD2 (5 bases). CDR3 size: 13 residues. The V end lost 2 bases, the J end lost 5 bases, and 9 bases lay between the germline ends. Germline V gene data show CDR1 as SGHTA and CDR2 as FQGTGA. Here the CDR3 reads CASSLGPGETQYF. The CDR3 DNA sequence: TGTGCCAGCAGCTTAGGGCCGGGGGAGACCCAGTACTTC.

Here the CDR3 reads CASSSTRGINTEAFF. As DNA, the CDR3 is TGTGCCAGCAGCTCCACCCGAGGGATAAACACTGAAGCTTTCTTT. The chain joins TRBV13 to TRBJ1-1; no clear D. The CDR3 loop spans 15 amino acids. CDR1 is PRHDT, CDR2 FYEKMQ, per germline (reference sequence). The V end was cut by 4 bases, the J end by 2 bases, with 14 bases between.

The genes are TRBV19 and TRBJ1-4; D gene ambiguous. The CDR3 runs 13 residues. V was cut by 6 bases and J by 6 bases, with 11 bases left in between. From germline, CDR1 is LNHDA and CDR2 SQIVND (reference sequence). CDR3 residues: CASRYQSDEKLFF. The CDR3 coding sequence is TGTGCCAGTAGGTACCAGTCGGATGAAAAACTGTTTTTT.

The chain recombines TRBV4-1 with TRBJ2-2; 16 bases match TRBD2. Trimming took 2 bases from V and 4 from J; bases not matched to a gene: 10. In germline, CDR1 is MGHRA, CDR2 YSYEKL. This CDR3 has 20 amino acids. CDR3 region: CASSQNTPGLAGGPTGELFF. The DNA for the CDR3 is TGCGCCAGCAGCCAAAACACCCCGGGACTAGCGGGAGGGCCCACCGGGGAGCTGTTTTTT.

The chain employs TRBV5-1 and TRBJ1-6; unclear D gene. From germline, CDR1 is SGHRS and CDR2 YFSETQ. Between the trimmed V and J ends, which lost 2 bases and 9 bases, there was a span of 12 bases. This CDR3 region has 14 residues. Written as DNA, the CDR3 is TGCGCCAGCAGCTTAACTGAATTGAGTTCACCCCTCCACTTT. Protein product: CASSLTELSSPLHF. Full variable domain (missing parts from reference TRBV5-1 and TRBJ1-6): KAGVTQTPRYLIKTRGQQVTLSCSPISGHRSVSWYQQTPGQGLQFLFEYFSETQRNKGNFPGRFSGRQFSNSRSEMNVSTLELGDSALYLCASSLTELSSPLHFGNGTRLTVT.

The gene calls are TRBV11-3 and TRBJ1-3, with D perhaps TRBD1 (6 bases). CDR3 size: 13 residues. The V end lost 5 bases, the J end lost 8 bases, and 13 bases lay between the germline ends. Germline values: CDR1 SGHNT, CDR2 YENEEA. CDR3 sequence: CASSVRGSDTIYF. CDR3 DNA: TGTGCCAGCAGCGTCAGGGGATCGGACACCATATATTTT.

CDR3 nucleotides: TGCGCCAGCAGCCCCAGGACAGGGGGGTCCTACGAGCAGTACTTC. Translating it yields CASSPRTGGSYEQYF. V gene TRBV5-1 combines with J gene TRBJ2-7, with 10 bases identical to TRBD1. Germline V lookup: CDR1 SGHRS, CDR2 YFSETQ. This CDR3 is 15 amino acids long. Unmatched junction bases numbered 5, after V lost 4 bases and J lost 1 base.